This T cell receptor (beta chain) was sequenced in a study of technical replicates of blood from a handful of donors. Libraries were prepared by immunoSEQ multiplex PCR; TCRdb keeps only in-frame clonotypes and omits some of them. The sample yields around 53,000 clones, approximately 90% seen once. The CDR3 loop spans 16 amino acids. Germline V gives CDR1 MNHNY, CDR2 SVGAGI (reference sequence). Trimming removed 2 bases from V and 0 bases from J; junction bases left unmatched: 4. The TCR comes from a human donor in good health. Some clones in this sample may be carry-over from other donors' samples. Input material: PBMCs. V and J are TRBV6-6 and TRBJ2-3, with TRBD2 matching over 8 bases. The DNA of the CDR3 is TGTGCCAGCAGTTACCGGGGGGGGACAAGCACAGATACGCAGTATTTT. The encoded protein is CASSYRGGTSTDTQYF.